What follows is one T cell receptor (beta chain) and its context. Antigen unknown. This sample stems from a study of T cell responses to AZD1222 COVID-19 vaccine. CDR1 is MDHEN, CDR2 SYDVKM, per germline. The CDR3 is 14 residues long. Germline trimming cut 6 bases from V and 10 bases from J; bases unmatched to any gene: 6. TCRdb's table, derived via immunoSEQ multiplex PCR, lists solely in-frame clones and lacks some. The sample yields tens of thousands of clones, roughly 84% seen once. Study-level results: A rise in Spike-specific TCR breadth and depth followed two AZD1222 doses. Distributed over spike, vaccine-associated CD4 TCRs predominated at 160-218 and 743-854. The donor cohort was predominantly white British with a female majority, and clonal diversity may have been underestimated. Every sample of the repertoires postdated the peak T cell response.

The clonotype originates from an adult in good health. Sequenced here: peripheral blood, sampled on day 0 of MenACWY control vaccination. The V gene is TRBV28, the J gene TRBJ1-6; 10 positions match TRBD1. CDR3 sequence: CASSSRDRGSPLHF. As DNA, the CDR3 is TGTGCCAGCAGCTCCCGGGACAGGGGATCACCCCTCCACTTT.